A selection of T cell receptor beta chains follows, all from one sample in a study of cytomegalovirus exposure and HLA in healthy donors. Assay used: immunoSEQ multiplex PCR; TCRdb lists only in-frame clones, some missing. Of around 250,000 clones in the sample, 90% are singletons; the top ten hold less than 0.4%. The sequenced material came from PBMCs. All receptors come from a woman aged 18 to 35 in good health and CMV-seronegative. CDR3s include the opening cysteine and the closing phenylalanine or tryptophan. Fields, in order: CDR3 protein, V gene, J gene.

CASSPWTGNTEAFF	TRBV4-1	TRBJ1-1
CASRRDREGHSPLHF	TRBV5-8	TRBJ1-6
CASSLRSGVSYEQYF	TRBV5-4	TRBJ2-7
CASSHFTDSLNSYEQYF	TRBV21-1	TRBJ2-7
CASSLVRTSRSTDTQYF	TRBV7-6	TRBJ2-3
CASSLDGGHNEQFF	TRBV7-8	TRBJ2-1
CASRQGVSTDTQYF	TRBV5-1	TRBJ2-3
CASSKGTDDGNTIYF	TRBV19	TRBJ1-3
CASSSSTGSDTDTQYF	TRBV5-1	TRBJ2-3
CATSRTDTGELFF	TRBV15	TRBJ2-2
CASSWGHPIGNEQYF	TRBV7-8	TRBJ2-7